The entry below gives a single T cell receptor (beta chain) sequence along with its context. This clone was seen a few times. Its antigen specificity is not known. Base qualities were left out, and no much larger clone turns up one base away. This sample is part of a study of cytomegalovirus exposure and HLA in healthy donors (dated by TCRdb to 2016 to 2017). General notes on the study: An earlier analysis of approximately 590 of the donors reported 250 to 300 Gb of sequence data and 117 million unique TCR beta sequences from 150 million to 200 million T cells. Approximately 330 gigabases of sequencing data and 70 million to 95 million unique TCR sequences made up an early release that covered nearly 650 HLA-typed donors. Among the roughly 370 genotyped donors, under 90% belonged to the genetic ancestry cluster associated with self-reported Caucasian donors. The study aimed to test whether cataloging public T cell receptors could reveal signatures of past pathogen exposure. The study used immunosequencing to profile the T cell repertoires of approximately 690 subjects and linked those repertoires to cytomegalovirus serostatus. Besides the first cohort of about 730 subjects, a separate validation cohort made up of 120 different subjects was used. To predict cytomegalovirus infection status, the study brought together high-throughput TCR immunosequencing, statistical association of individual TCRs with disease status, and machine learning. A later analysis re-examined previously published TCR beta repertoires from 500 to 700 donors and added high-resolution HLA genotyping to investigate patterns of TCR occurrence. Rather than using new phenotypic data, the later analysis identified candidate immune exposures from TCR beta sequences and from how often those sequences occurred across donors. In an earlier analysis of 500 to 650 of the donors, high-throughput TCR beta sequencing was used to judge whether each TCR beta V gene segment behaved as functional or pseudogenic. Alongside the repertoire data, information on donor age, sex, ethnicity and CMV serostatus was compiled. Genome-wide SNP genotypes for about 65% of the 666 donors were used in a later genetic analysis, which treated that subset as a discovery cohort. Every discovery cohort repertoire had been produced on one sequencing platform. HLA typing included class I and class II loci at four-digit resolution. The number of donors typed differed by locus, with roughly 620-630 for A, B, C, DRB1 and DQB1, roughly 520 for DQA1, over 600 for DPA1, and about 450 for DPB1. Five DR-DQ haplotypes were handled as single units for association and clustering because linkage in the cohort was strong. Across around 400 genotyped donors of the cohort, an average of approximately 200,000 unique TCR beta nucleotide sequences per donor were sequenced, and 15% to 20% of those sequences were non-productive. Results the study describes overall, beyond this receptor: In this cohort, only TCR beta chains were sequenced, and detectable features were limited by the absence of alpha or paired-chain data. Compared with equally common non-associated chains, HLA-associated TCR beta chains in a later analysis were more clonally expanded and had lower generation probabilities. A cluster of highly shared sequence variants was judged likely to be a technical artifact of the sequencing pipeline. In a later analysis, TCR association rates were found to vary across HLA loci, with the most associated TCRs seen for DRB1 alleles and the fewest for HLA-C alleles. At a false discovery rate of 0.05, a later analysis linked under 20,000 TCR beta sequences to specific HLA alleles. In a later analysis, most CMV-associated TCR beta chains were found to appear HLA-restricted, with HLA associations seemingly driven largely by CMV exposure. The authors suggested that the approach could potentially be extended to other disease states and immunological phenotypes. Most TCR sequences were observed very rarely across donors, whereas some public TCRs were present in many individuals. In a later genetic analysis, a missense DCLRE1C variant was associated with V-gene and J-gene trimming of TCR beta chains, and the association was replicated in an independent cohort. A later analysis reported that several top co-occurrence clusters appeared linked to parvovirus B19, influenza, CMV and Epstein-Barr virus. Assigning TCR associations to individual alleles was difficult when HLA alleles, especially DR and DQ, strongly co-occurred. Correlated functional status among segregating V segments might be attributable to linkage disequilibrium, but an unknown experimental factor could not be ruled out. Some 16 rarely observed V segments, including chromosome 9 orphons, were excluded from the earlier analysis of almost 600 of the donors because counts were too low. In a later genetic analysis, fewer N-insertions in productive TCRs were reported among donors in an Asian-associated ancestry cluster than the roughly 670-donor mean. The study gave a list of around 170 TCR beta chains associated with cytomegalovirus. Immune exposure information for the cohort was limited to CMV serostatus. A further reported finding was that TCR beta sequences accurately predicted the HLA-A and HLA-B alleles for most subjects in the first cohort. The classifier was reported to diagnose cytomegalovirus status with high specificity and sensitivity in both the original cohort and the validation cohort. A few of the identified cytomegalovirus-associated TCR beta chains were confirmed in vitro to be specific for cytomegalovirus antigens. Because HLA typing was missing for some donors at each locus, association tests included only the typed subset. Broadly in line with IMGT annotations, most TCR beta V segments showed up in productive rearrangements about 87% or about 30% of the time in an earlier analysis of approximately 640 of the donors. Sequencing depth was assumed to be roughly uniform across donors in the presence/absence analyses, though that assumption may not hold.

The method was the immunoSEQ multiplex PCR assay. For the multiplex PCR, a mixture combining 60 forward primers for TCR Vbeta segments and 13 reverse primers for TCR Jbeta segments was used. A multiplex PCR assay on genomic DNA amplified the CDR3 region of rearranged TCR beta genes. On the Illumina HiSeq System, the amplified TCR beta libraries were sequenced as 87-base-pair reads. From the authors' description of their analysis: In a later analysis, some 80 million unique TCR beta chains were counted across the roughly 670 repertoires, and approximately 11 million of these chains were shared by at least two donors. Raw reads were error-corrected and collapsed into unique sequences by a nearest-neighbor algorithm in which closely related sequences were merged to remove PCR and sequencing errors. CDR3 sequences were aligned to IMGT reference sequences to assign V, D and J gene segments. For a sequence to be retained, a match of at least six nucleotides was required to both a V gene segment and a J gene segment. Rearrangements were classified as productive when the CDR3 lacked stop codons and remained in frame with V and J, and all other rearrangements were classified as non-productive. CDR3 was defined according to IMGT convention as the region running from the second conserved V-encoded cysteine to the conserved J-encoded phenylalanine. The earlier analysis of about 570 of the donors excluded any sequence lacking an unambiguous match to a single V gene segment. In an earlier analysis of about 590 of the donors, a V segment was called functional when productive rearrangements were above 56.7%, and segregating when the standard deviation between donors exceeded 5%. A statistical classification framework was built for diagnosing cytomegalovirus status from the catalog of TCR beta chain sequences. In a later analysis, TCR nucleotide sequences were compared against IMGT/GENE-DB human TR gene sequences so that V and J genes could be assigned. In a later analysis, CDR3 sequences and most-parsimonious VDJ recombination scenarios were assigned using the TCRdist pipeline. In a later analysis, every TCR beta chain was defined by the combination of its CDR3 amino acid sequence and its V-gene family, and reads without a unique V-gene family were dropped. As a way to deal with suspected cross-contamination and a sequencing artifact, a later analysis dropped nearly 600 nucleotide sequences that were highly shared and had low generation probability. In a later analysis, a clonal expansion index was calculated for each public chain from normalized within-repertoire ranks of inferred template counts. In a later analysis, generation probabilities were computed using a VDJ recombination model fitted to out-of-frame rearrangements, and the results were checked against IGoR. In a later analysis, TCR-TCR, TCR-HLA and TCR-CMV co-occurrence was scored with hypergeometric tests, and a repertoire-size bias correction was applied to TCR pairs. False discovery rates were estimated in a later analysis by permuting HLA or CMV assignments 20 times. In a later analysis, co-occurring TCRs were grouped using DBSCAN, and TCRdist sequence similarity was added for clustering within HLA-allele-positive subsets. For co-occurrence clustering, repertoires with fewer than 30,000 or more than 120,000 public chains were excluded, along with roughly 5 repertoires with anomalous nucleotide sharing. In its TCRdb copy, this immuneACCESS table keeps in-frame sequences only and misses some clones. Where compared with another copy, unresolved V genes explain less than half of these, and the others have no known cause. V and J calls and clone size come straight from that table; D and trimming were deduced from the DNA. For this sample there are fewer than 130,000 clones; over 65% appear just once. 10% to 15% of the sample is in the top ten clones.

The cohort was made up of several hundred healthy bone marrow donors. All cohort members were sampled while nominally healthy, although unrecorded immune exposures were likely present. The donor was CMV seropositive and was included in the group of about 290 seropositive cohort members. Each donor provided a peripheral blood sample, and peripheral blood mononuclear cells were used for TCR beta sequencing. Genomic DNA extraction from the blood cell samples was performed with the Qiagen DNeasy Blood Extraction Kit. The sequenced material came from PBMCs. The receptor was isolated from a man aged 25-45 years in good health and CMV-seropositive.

The nucleotide sequence is given as TGTGCCAGCAGTCGGGGGGCTGCTGGAAACACCATATATTTT. It translates as CASSRGAAGNTIYF. In this chain, TRBV28 is recombined with TRBJ1-3; the D gene is perhaps TRBD1, from 6 matching bases. V is clipped by 5 bases and J by 2 bases, and the sequence between their germline boundaries is 10 bases long. The germline V gene specifies MDHEN as CDR1 and SYDVKM as CDR2. The CDR3 contains 14 residues, cysteine and phenylalanine counted. Kept here is only the CDR3 DNA, which spans 42 bases and is read in frame from base 1.